Shown below are 5 T cell receptor beta chains from a single sample sequenced in a study of blood T cell repertoires in COVID-19 (dated by TCRdb to 2018 to 2020). Receptor libraries were prepared by the immunoSEQ multiplex PCR assay. TCRdb took this table from immuneACCESS and kept in-frame rearrangements with V and J called. Such tables lack part of the clones; where checked against another copy, unresolved V genes explain under half of the gap, and the rest is unexplained. This sample gives 70,000 to 95,000 clones in total; 89% of them show up just once. In total, the top ten clones hold 5% to 6.5% of the sample. Sequences were obtained from peripheral blood. These TCRs come from a woman at least 80 years old with active COVID-19.

The chain carries TRBV29-1 and TRBJ2-5, with 7 positions matching TRBD2. V lost 4 bases and J lost 5; bases outside the gene matches: 16. The length of the CDR3 is 16 residues. Germline V CDR1 and CDR2: SQVTM, ANQGSEA. The DNA of the CDR3 is TGCAGCGTTGGGGGGTTGGATCTACTAGCGTACGAGACCCAGTACTTC. Translation: CSVGGLDLLAYETQYF.

This sequence joins TRBV14 and TRBJ2-1; weak D call: TRBD1 (5 bases). Trimming removed 2 bases at V and 4 bases at J, with 9 bases between. The CDR3 consists of 14 residues. The germline CDR1 and CDR2 sequences are SGHDN and FVKESK. The CDR3 bases are TGTGCCAGCAGCCAACTGACAGTTTACAATGAGCAGTTCTTC. It translates to CASSQLTVYNEQFF.

The rearrangement uses TRBV7-2 and TRBJ2-2; tentatively, D is TRBD2 (6 bases). This CDR3 is 15 amino acids long. Germline V CDR1 and CDR2: SGHTA, FQGNSA. Trimming removed 2 bases from V and 4 bases from J, with 11 bases in between. CDR3 protein: CASSLRLGGTGELFF. The CDR3 nucleotides read TGTGCCAGCAGCTTAAGACTAGGAGGCACCGGGGAGCTGTTTTTT. Variable domain in full (rest from reference TRBV7-2 and TRBJ2-2): GAGVSQSPSNKVTEKGKDVELRCDPISGHTALYWYRQSLGQGLEFLIYFQGNSAPDKSGLPSDRFSAERTGGSVSTLTIQRTQQEDSAVYLCASSLRLGGTGELFFGEGSRLTVL.

This chain joins TRBV19 and TRBJ1-6, with D possibly being TRBD1 (6 bases). The CDR3 loop spans 15 amino acids. V was trimmed by 8 bases and J by 8 bases, leaving 19 bases between them. CDR1 is LNHDA, CDR2 SQIVND, per germline (reference sequence). The CDR3 nucleotides are TGTGCCAGTCGTCCGGACAGCAGATCGGATTCACCCCTCCACTTT. This encodes CASRPDSRSDSPLHF.

The V gene is TRBV7-2, the J gene TRBJ2-2; D not certain. The CDR3 covers 13 residues. Germline V gene data show CDR1 as SGHTA and CDR2 as FQGNSA. The germline V and J ends were trimmed by 7 bases and 0 bases, with 6 bases remaining between them. The DNA of the CDR3 is TGTGCCAGCATAGCTACGAACACCGGGGAGCTGTTTTTT. It encodes CASIATNTGELFF.